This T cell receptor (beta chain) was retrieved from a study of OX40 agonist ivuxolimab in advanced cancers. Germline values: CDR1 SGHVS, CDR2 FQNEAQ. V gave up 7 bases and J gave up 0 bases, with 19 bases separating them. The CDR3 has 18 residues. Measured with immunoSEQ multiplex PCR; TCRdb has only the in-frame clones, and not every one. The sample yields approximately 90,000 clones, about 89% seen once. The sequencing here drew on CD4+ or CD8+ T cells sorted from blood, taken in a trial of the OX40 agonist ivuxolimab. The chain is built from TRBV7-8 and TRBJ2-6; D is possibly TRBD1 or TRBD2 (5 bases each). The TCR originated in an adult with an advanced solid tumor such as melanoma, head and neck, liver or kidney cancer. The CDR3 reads CASNLSPGRNSGANVLTF. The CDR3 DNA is TGTGCCAGCAACCTCTCTCCGGGACGGAACTCTGGGGCCAACGTCCTGACTTTC.